Below are 24 T cell receptor beta chains sequenced from a single sample in a study of cytomegalovirus exposure and HLA in healthy donors (dated by TCRdb to about 2017). Libraries were constructed by the immunoSEQ multiplex PCR assay. The multiplex PCR relied on a mix of 60 forward primers for TCR Vbeta segments and 13 reverse primers for TCR Jbeta segments. The source is immuneACCESS, and TCRdb retained only in-frame sequences with V and J called. Part of the clones is not carried over; for the studies checked, unresolved V genes explain less than half of this, and the remainder is unexplained. Within this sample are 150,000 or so clones, with roughly 80% of them counted one time only. About 0.77% of the sample goes to the ten largest clones. Material: PBMCs. These receptors all stem from a woman aged 18-30 years in good health and CMV-seronegative.

The chain couples TRBV6-5 to TRBJ1-1; D gene uncertain. Trimming pared 0 bases from V and 5 bases from J, leaving 13 bases between. Germline V lookup: CDR1 MNHEY, CDR2 SVGAGI. The CDR3 has 15 residues. The CDR3 protein is CASSYSMVEPTEAFF. The CDR3 nucleotides read TGTGCCAGCAGTTACTCGATGGTCGAGCCGACTGAAGCTTTCTTT.

The chain uses TRBV6-1 and TRBJ1-3; no clear D. CDR1 and CDR2 (germline): MNHNS, SASEGT. The CDR3 is made up of 13 amino acids. V lost 2 bases and J 11 bases, leaving 13 bases between the germline ends. As DNA, the CDR3 is TGTGCCAGCAGTGAATTGTCAGTATCCGCCATATATTTT. Amino acids: CASSELSVSAIYF.

The chain combines TRBV27 with TRBJ1-2; the D gene is possibly TRBD1 (6 bases). In germline, CDR1 is MNHEY, CDR2 SMNVEV (reference sequence). CDR3 size: 15 residues. V was cut by 5 bases and J by 4 bases, with 17 bases left in between. CDR3 residues: CASSPQGPEGYGYTF. The DNA for the CDR3 is TGTGCCAGCAGTCCCCAGGGGCCCGAGGGCTATGGCTACACCTTC.

This clone appeared a single time. This rearrangement joins TRBV10-1 to TRBJ1-2; D possibly corresponds to TRBD1 (6 bases). Germline CDR1 reads WNHNN; CDR2 reads SYGVQD (reference sequence). V was shortened by 4 bases and J by 4 bases, with 13 bases between the two germline ends. The CDR3 covers 14 residues. The CDR3 region has the DNA TGCGCCAGCAGTGCTGGGGGCGCAAGCTATGGCTACACCTTC. It is translated as CASSAGGASYGYTF.

V gene TRBV5-8 combines with J gene TRBJ1-2; 10 bases map to TRBD1. Germline lookup yields CDR1 SGHTS and CDR2 YDEGEE. The CDR3 sequence is 16 residues long. The trim removed 0 bases at V and 2 bases at J, leaving 4 bases unmatched. The CDR3 DNA reads as TGTGCCAGCAGCTTGGCGGGACAGGGGATAAACTATGGCTACACCTTC. It is translated as CASSLAGQGINYGYTF.

The rearrangement uses TRBV2 and TRBJ2-1; maybe TRBD2 (6 bases). This CDR3 is 15 amino acids long. The V gene's germline CDR1 is SNHLY and CDR2 FYNNEI. Trimming pared 6 bases from V and 7 bases from J, leaving 19 bases between. The CDR3 bases are TGTGCCAGCAGCCCAAGGGACTCGTTTAGGAATGAGCAGTTCTTC. Its translation is CASSPRDSFRNEQFF.

The chain links TRBV15 to TRBJ2-6; TRBD2 might be the D (5 bases). The germline V and J ends were trimmed by 3 bases and 9 bases, with 9 bases remaining between them. CDR3 length: 13 amino acids. The germline gives CDR1 LNHNV, CDR2 YYDKDF (reference sequence). As DNA, the CDR3 is TGTGCCACCAGCAGGGAGAGGGTCAACGTCCTGACTTTC. Its protein is CATSRERVNVLTF.

J is TRBJ2-5 and V is TRBV4-2; 7 bases map to TRBD2. TRBJ2-7 explains the end of the DNA better; the J call may be wrong. Germline CDR1 LGHNA, CDR2 YNFKEQ. CDR3 size: 15 residues. The DNA for the CDR3 is TGTGCCAGCAGCCAAGAGACGGGAGGACCTTACGAGCAGTACTTC. Translating it yields CASSQETGGPYEQYF.

This clone showed up just once. The genes are TRBV5-1 and TRBJ2-7; a possible D gene is TRBD2 (6 bases). CDR1 and CDR2 from the germline V gene are SGHRS and YFSETQ. The CDR3 runs 16 residues. Trimming removed 0 bases from V and 1 base from J, with 14 bases in between. The DNA for the CDR3 is TGCGCCAGCAGCTTGGCCGGAGGGGTAACATCCTACGAGCAGTACTTC. Residues: CASSLAGGVTSYEQYF.

The chain uses TRBV6-1 and TRBJ1-2, with 7 bases fitting TRBD1. V dropped 7 bases and J dropped 4; count of bases not matched to a gene: 6. CDR3 length: 13 amino acids. Germline V gives CDR1 MNHNS, CDR2 SASEGT. CDR3 region: CASTPTGIYGYTF. In nucleotides, the CDR3 is TGTGCCAGCACCCCGACAGGGATCTATGGCTACACCTTC.

The rearrangement joins TRBV14 to TRBJ1-1; perhaps TRBD1 as D (6 bases). The germline V gene has CDR1 SGHDN and CDR2 FVKESK. The CDR3 runs to 13 residues. Trimming stripped 0 bases from V and 8 bases from J, with 10 bases between. CDR3 loop: CASSQEVRGEAFF. Written as DNA, the CDR3 is TGTGCCAGCAGCCAAGAGGTGAGGGGGGAAGCTTTCTTT.

The chain combines TRBV6-6 with TRBJ1-3; D not certain. With 7 bases removed from V and 0 bases from J, the gap between germline ends came to 4 bases. CDR1 and CDR2 from the germline V gene are MNHNY and SVGAGI (reference sequence). The CDR3 runs 12 residues. DNA of the CDR3: TGTGCCAGCACCGGCTCTGGAAACACCATATATTTT. Translating it yields CASTGSGNTIYF.

The CDR3 nucleotides read TGTGCCAGCAGCTTAGCGCCCAGTTCCCACGAGCAGTACTTC. It translates to CASSLAPSSHEQYF. The chain carries TRBV7-2 and TRBJ2-7, with D uncertain. Germline CDR1 reads SGHTA; CDR2 reads FQGNSA. The CDR3 length is 14 residues. Between the trimmed V and J ends, which lost 0 bases and 5 bases, there was a span of 11 bases.

V gene TRBV18 combines with J gene TRBJ2-7; 7 bases align to TRBD2. Germline-derived CDR1 and CDR2 are KGHSH and LQKENI. The CDR3 loop spans 15 amino acids. The V and J ends lost 0 bases and 2 bases, in that order; junction bases with no gene match: 4. The chain's CDR3 is CASSPPAGEAYEQYF. In nucleotides, the CDR3 is TGTGCCAGCTCACCACCGGCGGGAGAGGCCTACGAGCAGTACTTC.

This chain connects TRBV11-3 to TRBJ2-7, with 7 bases matching TRBD2. CDR3 size: 15 residues. The trim removed 1 base at V and 2 bases at J, leaving 5 bases unmatched. Germline assignment: CDR1 SGHNT and CDR2 YENEEA. The CDR3 loop reads CASSLGGGFAYEQYF. CDR3 in DNA: TGTGCCAGCAGCTTAGGGGGAGGGTTCGCCTACGAGCAGTACTTC.

V usage is TRBV2 and J usage is TRBJ1-6; the D is unclear. CDR3 length equals 13 residues. Germline loops: CDR1 SNHLY, CDR2 FYNNEI. V dropped 3 bases and J dropped 9 bases, with 9 bases sitting between them. CDR3 residues: CASSDGKSSPLHF. The CDR3 bases are TGTGCCAGCAGTGATGGCAAAAGTTCACCCCTCCACTTT.

This clone was seen only once. This chain uses TRBV6-1 with TRBJ2-5, with 11 bases aligning to TRBD1. Germline lookup yields CDR1 MNHNS and CDR2 SASEGT. The CDR3 loop spans 12 amino acids. Losses at the gene ends were 8 bases for V and 9 bases for J; bases not matched to a gene: 5. CDR3 region: CASGTGGLAQYF. In nucleotides, the CDR3 is TGTGCCAGCGGGACAGGGGGTTTGGCCCAGTACTTC.

This rearrangement joins TRBV15 to TRBJ1-5; D is uncertain. The ends were cut back, 3 bases at V and 5 bases at J, with 8 bases in the middle. The CDR3 sequence is 13 residues long. The germline V gene encodes CDR1 LNHNV and CDR2 YYDKDF (reference sequence). The CDR3 DNA sequence: TGTGCCACCAGCAGGATGGGCGATCAGCCCCAGCATTTT. Translating it yields CATSRMGDQPQHF.

The sample holds one count of this clone. Written as DNA, the CDR3 is TGTGCCACCAGCAAAAACCAGGGGCCTAATGAAAAACTGTTTTTT. It is translated as CATSKNQGPNEKLFF. The gene calls are TRBV15 and TRBJ1-4, with D perhaps TRBD1 (6 bases). Germline CDR1 reads LNHNV; CDR2 reads YYDKDF (reference sequence). Trimming left V 4 bases short and J 3 bases short, with 12 bases between. The CDR3 runs to 15 residues. Full variable domain (rest looked up from reference TRBV15 and TRBJ1-4): DAMVIQNPRYQVTQFGKPVTLSCSQTLNHNVMYWYQQKSSQAPKLLFHYYDKDFNNEADTPDNFQSRRPNTSFCFLDIRSPGLGDTAMYLCATSKNQGPNEKLFFGSGTQLSVL.

The chain joins TRBV19 to TRBJ2-3; 7 nucleotides agree with TRBD2. The CDR3 consists of 15 residues. Germline lookup yields CDR1 LNHDA and CDR2 SQIVND (reference sequence). V lost 0 bases to trimming and J lost 4 bases; unmatched junction nucleotides: 4. CDR3 region: CASSIDGLAADTQYF. CDR3 nucleotides: TGTGCCAGTAGTATAGACGGCCTAGCGGCAGATACGCAGTATTTT.

The genes are TRBV28 and TRBJ1-2; TRBD1 aligns across 7 bases. The V segment lost 0 bases and the J segment 4 bases; nucleotides outside the gene matches: 2. The germline V gene encodes CDR1 MDHEN and CDR2 SYDVKM. The CDR3 is 14 amino acids. The CDR3 nucleotides are TGTGCCAGCAGTTTATGGGCAGGGGGCTATGGCTACACCTTC. Amino acid sequence: CASSLWAGGYGYTF.

This sequence joins TRBV5-1 and TRBJ2-7; TRBD1 is a possible D gene (6 bases). V gave up 0 bases and J gave up 3 bases, with 10 bases separating them. Germline CDR1 reads SGHRS; CDR2 reads YFSETQ. This CDR3 spans 14 amino acids. The CDR3 region has the DNA TGCGCCAGCAGCTTGGGACAGGTGGACTACGAGCAGTACTTC. This codes for CASSLGQVDYEQYF.

The gene calls are TRBV28 and TRBJ2-7, with D tentatively TRBD1 (6 bases). CDR1 is MDHEN and CDR2 is SYDVKM in the germline V gene. V was shortened by 7 bases and J by 3 bases, with 13 bases between the two germline ends. The CDR3 has 13 residues. CDR3 amino acids: CASTPTGVYEQYF. As DNA, the CDR3 is TGTGCCAGCACCCCGACAGGAGTCTACGAGCAGTACTTC.

V is TRBV19 and J is TRBJ2-5; TRBD2 aligns across 13 bases. The germline gives CDR1 LNHDA, CDR2 SQIVND (reference sequence). V shed 5 bases, J shed 4 bases, and the junction held 10 bases outside the gene matches. This CDR3 has 17 residues. CDR3: CASSPDLGLAGRETQYF. As DNA, the CDR3 is TGTGCCAGTAGTCCGGACTTGGGACTAGCGGGAAGAGAGACCCAGTACTTC.